This T cell receptor (beta chain) was captured by sequencing in a study of a mutant IDH1 vaccine in newly diagnosed glioma. Clones were sequenced by immunoSEQ multiplex PCR, and TCRdb holds only the in-frame ones, with some missing. The data show 53,000 or so clones, about 77% seen once. In the case of this clone: Its antigen is still unknown.

Time point defined: week 5, during vaccination. Vaccination comprised doses that each held 300 ug of mutant IDH1 20-mer peptide, plus topical imiquimod. The CDR3 consists of 15 residues. With 5 bases removed from V and 0 bases from J, the gap between germline ends came to 13 bases. The germline CDR1 and CDR2 sequences are MNHEY and SVGAGI. The chain joins TRBV6-5 to TRBJ1-2, with D perhaps TRBD1 (5 bases). This receptor was taken from a man in his forties or fifties with glioma. Sequenced material: PBMCs, taken from a glioma patient whose treatment included an IDH1 peptide vaccine. As DNA, the CDR3 is TGTGCCAGCAGTACCGGGACCGCAGCTAACTATGGCTACACCTTC. Translated: CASSTGTAANYGYTF.